This T cell receptor (beta chain) appears in the sequencing data of a study of OX40 agonist ivuxolimab in advanced cancers. Study-wide context: A mean age of around 63 years, range 23 to 79, was recorded, and around 85% were male.

The data were produced by immunoSEQ multiplex PCR, yet TCRdb's version contains in-frame clones alone and is incomplete. This repertoire shows 75,000 to 95,000 clones, more than 70% found once; its top ten account for about 4.7%. Comment on this clone: The antigen is not known.

Study-wide points: A proportion of nonresponders additionally exhibited low normalized T-cell clonal expansion. There was clonal expansion of CD4+ and CD8+ blood T cells by week 6 at 0.1 to 3.0 mg/kg. Averaging showed that CD8+ T cells had more expanded clones than CD4+ did.

The sequence was obtained from an adult with an advanced solid tumor such as melanoma, head and neck, liver or kidney cancer. Sequenced material: CD4+ or CD8+ T cells sorted from blood, taken in a trial of the OX40 agonist ivuxolimab.

CDR3 amino acids: CASSPGLAAQETQYF. CDR3 bases: TGTGCCAGCAGCCCGGGACTAGCGGCCCAAGAGACCCAGTACTTC. J is TRBJ2-5 and V is TRBV7-2; TRBD2 matches at 11 bases. V was pared by 5 bases and J by 1 base, with 3 bases of the junction left unmatched. The CDR3 runs 15 residues. Germline V gene lookup returns CDR1 SGHTA and CDR2 FQGNSA.